The 24 T cell receptor beta chains presented below share a single source sample, sequenced in a study of cytomegalovirus exposure and HLA in healthy donors. 60 Vbeta and 13 Jbeta primers were used in PCR. TCRdb's copy holds only in-frame clones and misses some; the assay was immunoSEQ multiplex PCR. The data hold 55,000 to 80,000 clones, with approximately 81% observed a single time. Sequences were obtained from PBMCs. Every receptor here comes from a woman in her twenties or thirties in good health and CMV-seropositive.

V usage is TRBV28 and J usage is TRBJ2-7, with 7 positions matching TRBD2. CDR1 is MDHEN and CDR2 is SYDVKM in the germline V gene. This CDR3 region has 16 residues. Trimming took 5 bases from V and 5 from J; bases not matched to a gene: 15. The CDR3 DNA reads TGTGCCAGCAGTCCCACCTTCGGGGAGGGTTTCCACGAGCAGTACTTC. Translating gives CASSPTFGEGFHEQYF.

The chain recombines TRBV7-9 with TRBJ2-3, with 10 bases lining up with TRBD1. Trimming removed 4 bases from V and 1 base from J; junction bases left unmatched: 2. CDR1 is SEHNR, CDR2 FQNEAQ, per germline (reference sequence). This CDR3 spans 15 amino acids. CDR3 in DNA: TGTGCCAGCAGCTCCGGGACAGGGGGCACAGATACGCAGTATTTT. Its translation is CASSSGTGGTDTQYF.

This chain joins TRBV9 and TRBJ1-1; 8 nucleotides align to TRBD1. The CDR3 sequence is 14 residues long. V was clipped by 4 bases and J by 5 bases; unmatched bases: 7. Looked up from germline, CDR1 is SGDLS and CDR2 is YYNGEE. CDR3 bases: TGTGCCAGCAGCCGCCTGACAGGGGAGACTGAAGCTTTCTTT. It is translated as CASSRLTGETEAFF. The full variable domain, in which reference TRBV9 and TRBJ1-1 provide the parts outside the CDR3, is DSGVTQTPKHLITATGQRVTLRCSPRSGDLSVYWYQQSLDQGLQFLIQYYNGEERAKGNILERFSAQQFPDLHSELNLSSLELGDSALYFCASSRLTGETEAFFGQGTRLTVV.

V gene TRBV9 combines with J gene TRBJ1-1; D is undetermined. The CDR3 length is 16 residues. Germline V CDR1 and CDR2: SGDLS, YYNGEE. With 2 bases removed from V and 3 bases from J, the gap between germline ends came to 17 bases. CDR3 sequence: CASSVLSGSKDTEAFF. The CDR3 region has the DNA TGTGCCAGCAGCGTCTTGTCCGGGTCTAAAGACACTGAAGCTTTCTTT.

The CDR3 DNA follows: TGTGCCACCTCTACAGGGCTTGACACCGGGGAGCTGTTTTTT. Translated: CATSTGLDTGELFF. The chain combines TRBV6-1 with TRBJ2-2, with a weak D call TRBD1 (6 bases). CDR1 is MNHNS and CDR2 is SASEGT in the germline V gene. The CDR3 loop spans 14 amino acids. The germline V and J ends were trimmed by 10 bases and 3 bases, with 15 bases remaining between them.

This clone was found a few times. The gene calls are TRBV7-9 and TRBJ1-1; a possible D gene is TRBD1 (6 bases). Trimming stripped 5 bases from V and 0 bases from J, with 13 bases between. The CDR3 covers 15 residues. From germline, CDR1 is SEHNR and CDR2 FQNEAQ (reference sequence). DNA of the CDR3: TGTGCCAGCAGCAAACCGACAGGCGTGAACACTGAAGCTTTCTTT. This translates into CASSKPTGVNTEAFF. Together with reference TRBV7-9 and TRBJ1-1, the CDR3 gives the full variable domain: DTGVSQNPRHKITKRGQNVTFRCDPISEHNRLYWYRQTLGQGPEFLTYFQNEAQLEKSRLLSDRFSAERPKGSFSTLEIQRTEQGDSAMYLCASSKPTGVNTEAFFGQGTRLTVV.

This clone was detected a few times. The chain joins TRBV10-3 to TRBJ2-7; perhaps TRBD2 as D (6 bases). The CDR3 covers 17 residues. The V end was cut by 10 bases, the J end by 0 bases, with 25 bases between. The germline V gene encodes CDR1 ENHRY and CDR2 SYGVKD. The CDR3 DNA is TGTGCCACCAGAACCCCTCCCGGGGGTCCCGGCTCCTACGAGCAGTACTTC. The encoded protein is CATRTPPGGPGSYEQYF.

Regarding this clone: At one of its ends the junction is not consistent with the germline gene, which may arise from a read error. CDR3 coding DNA: TGTGCCAGCGGCGTAGAGGGGCGCGGTAACTATGGCTACACCTTC. Amino acids: CASGVEGRGNYGYTF. This sequence joins TRBV9 and TRBJ1-2; tentative D call: TRBD1 (5 bases). The CDR3 contains 15 residues. Germline V gene sequence: CDR1 SGDLS, CDR2 YYNGEE.

The V and J genes are TRBV6-6 and TRBJ2-1; TRBD2 matches 8 bases. Looked up from germline, CDR1 is MNHNY and CDR2 is SVGAGI (reference sequence). The CDR3 has 16 amino acids. The J segment lost 4 bases and the V segment lost 4 bases, leaving 9 bases of the junction unmatched. In DNA form, the CDR3 reads TGTGCCAGCAGTTGCACCACCAGCGGGAGTTACAATGAGCAGTTCTTC. This translates into CASSCTTSGSYNEQFF.

The genes are TRBV2 and TRBJ2-5; perhaps TRBD1 as D (5 bases). Germline V CDR1 and CDR2: SNHLY, FYNNEI. V shed 10 bases and J shed 2 bases, with 11 bases lying between them. This CDR3 is built from 12 residues. The CDR3 DNA sequence: TGTGCCACTGGACAAGCGCAAGAGACCCAGTACTTC. Protein: CATGQAQETQYF.

The chain joins TRBV7-6 to TRBJ2-3, with 10 nucleotides matching TRBD2. Germline CDR1 and CDR2: SGHVS and FNYEAQ. This CDR3 has 16 amino acids. Unmatched junction bases numbered 11, after V lost 5 bases and J lost 6 bases. CDR3 DNA: TGTGCCAGCAGCCTAGGGGCTAGCGGGAGTCGGGATACGCAGTATTTT. Its protein product is CASSLGASGSRDTQYF.

The chain employs TRBV14 and TRBJ2-5, with D unclear. CDR1 SGHDN and CDR2 FVKESK come from the germline V gene. CDR3 length: 13 residues. Trimming left V 4 bases short and J 1 base short, with 7 bases between. The CDR3 nucleotides read TGTGCCAGCAGCCGTCTCCCCCAAGAGACCCAGTACTTC. Amino acids: CASSRLPQETQYF.

The CDR3 region is CASSLGTGGALRDEQFF. The DNA for the CDR3 is TGTGCCAGCAGCTTAGGGACAGGGGGGGCGCTTCGGGATGAGCAGTTCTTC. The chain links TRBV7-3 to TRBJ2-1; 11 positions match TRBD1. Germline V gene data show CDR1 as SGHTA and CDR2 as FQGTGA. V shed 2 bases and J 8 bases; nucleotides not matched to a gene: 11. The CDR3 has 17 amino acids. Looking up the rest from reference TRBV7-3 and TRBJ2-1 gives the full variable domain: GAGVSQTPSNKVTEKGKYVELRCDPISGHTALYWYRQSLGQGPEFLIYFQGTGAADDSGLPNDRFFAVRPEGSVSTLKIQRTERGDSAVYLCASSLGTGGALRDEQFFGPGTRLTVL.

The chain couples TRBV27 to TRBJ2-5; 10 bases are shared with TRBD2. The CDR3 spans 14 residues. V lost 5 bases and J lost 1; bases outside the gene matches: 1. Germline lookup yields CDR1 MNHEY and CDR2 SMNVEV (reference sequence). CDR3 DNA: TGTGCCAGCAGTCTAGCGGGAGCCCAAGAGACCCAGTACTTC. This gives the protein CASSLAGAQETQYF.

This clone was seen a few times. V usage is TRBV5-4 and J usage is TRBJ2-6; perhaps TRBD1 as D (5 bases). Trimming removed 0 bases from V and 3 bases from J, with 7 bases in between. CDR1 is SGHNT, CDR2 YYREEE, per germline (reference sequence). CDR3 length: 15 amino acids. The DNA of the CDR3 is TGTGCCAGCAGCTTGGGGGGCGTTGGGGCCAACGTCCTGACTTTC. Translating it yields CASSLGGVGANVLTF.

The chain recombines TRBV13 with TRBJ2-1, with no clear D. Germline V gene data show CDR1 as PRHDT and CDR2 as FYEKMQ (reference sequence). With 1 base removed from V and 6 bases from J, the gap between germline ends came to 4 bases. The CDR3 spans 12 residues. CDR3 bases: TGTGCCAGCAGCTTAGATATCAATGAGCAGTTCTTC. Translated: CASSLDINEQFF.

The chain recombines TRBV11-2 with TRBJ2-5, with D perhaps TRBD2 (6 bases). Germline-derived CDR1 and CDR2 are SGHAT and FQNNGV. This CDR3 is 15 amino acids long. Trimming took 6 bases from V and 1 from J, leaving 15 bases between them. The chain's CDR3 is CASSPGIGSQETQYF. Here the CDR3 DNA reads TGTGCCAGCAGTCCAGGCATCGGGAGCCAAGAGACCCAGTACTTC. The variable domain in full, completed from reference TRBV11-2 and TRBJ2-5, reads EAGVAQSPRYKIIEKRQSVAFWCNPISGHATLYWYQQILGQGPKLLIQFQNNGVVDDSQLPKDRFSAERLKGVDSTLKIQPAKLEDSAVYLCASSPGIGSQETQYFGPGTRLLVL.

The rearrangement uses TRBV7-9 and TRBJ2-7; D is perhaps TRBD2 (6 bases). Trimming left V 3 bases short and J 0 bases short, with 12 bases between. The CDR3 spans 15 residues. CDR1 and CDR2 (germline): SEHNR, FQNEAQ (reference sequence). The CDR3 coding sequence is TGTGCCAGCAGCTTCGGAGGGGCTGGCTCCTACGAGCAGTACTTC. Translation gives CASSFGGAGSYEQYF.

J is TRBJ1-1 and V is TRBV5-1, with D perhaps matching TRBD1 (6 bases). Trimming took off 3 bases at V and 4 bases at J, with 13 bases between the two ends. The CDR3 totals 14 residues. Germline V gene data show CDR1 as SGHRS and CDR2 as YFSETQ. The CDR3 here is CASSWRGPGTEAFF. CDR3 nucleotides: TGCGCCAGCAGCTGGCGGGGGCCGGGCACTGAAGCTTTCTTT.

This chain connects TRBV9 to TRBJ2-7, with 7 bases lining up with TRBD1. Germline V lookup: CDR1 SGDLS, CDR2 YYNGEE. This CDR3 has 15 amino acids. The V gene end was trimmed by 5 bases and the J gene end by 2 bases; junction bases not matched to a gene: 10. The CDR3 region is CASSPKTGIAYEQYF. The DNA of the CDR3 is TGTGCCAGCAGTCCTAAGACAGGGATCGCCTACGAGCAGTACTTC.

This clone was counted between two and nine times. The conserved closing phenylalanine or tryptophan is absent in this CDR3, likely reflecting a read error. The CDR3 spells CATLPGGEKLFL. CDR3 DNA: TGTGCCACCTTACCGGGTGGTGAAAAACTGTTTCTT. The gene calls are TRBV25-1 and TRBJ1-4; D is undetermined. Per germline, CDR1 MGHDK and CDR2 SYGVNS. The CDR3 contains 12 residues. V was trimmed by 10 bases and J by 7 bases, leaving 13 bases between them.

Only one count was recorded for this clone. This sequence joins TRBV13 and TRBJ1-2; D is perhaps TRBD1 (6 bases). This CDR3 is 15 amino acids long. The V and J ends lost 0 bases and 8 bases respectively, with 16 bases between them. Germline lookup yields CDR1 PRHDT and CDR2 FYEKMQ (reference sequence). The CDR3 loop reads CASSLGDSEDRGYTF. In DNA form, the CDR3 reads TGTGCCAGCAGCTTAGGGGACAGTGAAGATAGGGGCTACACCTTC.

The chain uses TRBV27 and TRBJ2-7; D not certain. The CDR3 sequence is 15 residues long. Germline CDR1 MNHEY, CDR2 SMNVEV (reference sequence). The ends were cut back, 2 bases at V and 8 bases at J, with 19 bases in the middle. The DNA of the CDR3 is TGTGCCAGCAGTTTACTTTCAGGCCCAAAAACGAAGCAGTACTTC. Its protein is CASSLLSGPKTKQYF.

This sequence joins TRBV7-9 and TRBJ2-3; D call uncertain. V was shortened by 3 bases and J by 6 bases, with 10 bases between the two germline ends. This CDR3 spans 13 amino acids. The germline V gene encodes CDR1 SEHNR and CDR2 FQNEAQ (reference sequence). The CDR3 coding sequence is TGTGCCAGCAGCTTCTTGGTTCGGGATACGCAGTATTTT. It encodes CASSFLVRDTQYF. Filled out from reference TRBV7-9 and TRBJ2-3, the complete variable domain reads DTGVSQNPRHKITKRGQNVTFRCDPISEHNRLYWYRQTLGQGPEFLTYFQNEAQLEKSRLLSDRFSAERPKGSFSTLEIQRTEQGDSAMYLCASSFLVRDTQYFGPGTRLTVL.